This T cell receptor (beta chain) came from a study of blood T cell repertoires in COVID-19. In the study overall: Acute-phase and convalescent COVID-19 samples originated in the United States, Italy and Spain.

Trimming took off 2 bases at V and 1 base at J, with 9 bases between the two ends. The CDR3 has 15 residues. The germline V gene encodes CDR1 MNHEY and CDR2 SMNVEV (reference sequence). Measured with immunoSEQ multiplex PCR; TCRdb has only the in-frame clones, and not every one. This sample has tens of thousands of clones; roughly 79% occur once, and the top ten carry roughly 5.5%. The rearrangement joins TRBV27 to TRBJ1-3; no clear D gene. This receptor was taken from an older woman with acute or convalescent COVID-19. The source material was peripheral blood. The CDR3 sequence: CASSLRGSSGNTIYF. CDR3 DNA: TGTGCCAGCAGTTTACGGGGTTCGTCTGGAAACACCATATATTTT.